Sequencing of this T cell receptor beta chain was carried out in a study of CD8 T cells in ankylosing spondylitis. MiXCR, applied by TCRdb to the 5' RACE reads, yields one record per CDR3 protein. Of more than 150,000 distinct CDR3 sequences in the sample, more than 10% are singletons; the top ten hold more than 15%. CDR3 size: 12 residues. Germline CDR1 reads SEHNR; CDR2 reads FQNEAQ (reference sequence). V was trimmed by 2 bases and J by 11 bases, leaving 10 bases between them. This clonotype turned up a few times. This chain links TRBV7-9 with TRBJ2-4; D perhaps matches TRBD1 (6 bases). The sequenced sample consisted of blood, either unsorted or a sorted T cell fraction (not recorded which). This sequence originates from a male donor with ankylosing spondylitis or in good health (not recorded which). The CDR3 region has the DNA TGTGCCAGCAGCTTATCCGAGGGGGTTCAGTACTTC. Protein: CASSLSEGVQYF. Filled out from reference TRBV7-9 and TRBJ2-4, the complete variable domain reads DTGVSQNPRHKITKRGQNVTFRCDPISEHNRLYWYRQTLGQGPEFLTYFQNEAQLEKSRLLSDRFSAERPKGSFSTLEIQRTEQGDSAMYLCASSLSEGVQYFGAGTRLSVL.